Following are 17 T cell receptor beta chains from one sample sequenced in a study of control samples from healthy donors and cancer patients. Generated by immunoSEQ multiplex PCR, the TCRdb table keeps only in-frame clones and is missing some. The sample includes about 160,000 clones, nearly 96% seen only once; the top ten take 1%. The specimen was blood. The origin of the receptors is a woman in her twenties or thirties in good health.

The chain has TRBV10-3 and TRBJ1-5; D call uncertain. Between the trimmed V and J ends, which lost 2 bases and 2 bases, there was a span of 13 bases. The V gene's germline CDR1 is ENHRY and CDR2 SYGVKD. This CDR3 has 16 amino acids. In DNA, the CDR3 is TGTGCCATCAGTGAGGTTTCCGGACGGGGCAATCAGCCCCAGCATTTT. Translation: CAISEVSGRGNQPQHF.

This chain links TRBV18 with TRBJ1-5; no definite D call. This CDR3 region has 16 residues. Germline lookup yields CDR1 KGHSH and CDR2 LQKENI. V was shortened by 4 bases and J by 6 bases, with 19 bases between the two germline ends. CDR3 sequence: CASSLSTSPLGQPQHF. In DNA, the CDR3 is TGTGCCAGCTCACTGTCGACATCCCCCCTCGGTCAGCCCCAGCATTTT.

The chain couples TRBV27 to TRBJ1-4; D call uncertain. V was shortened by 0 bases and J by 5 bases, with 10 bases between the two germline ends. This CDR3 region has 15 residues. Germline V lookup: CDR1 MNHEY, CDR2 SMNVEV (reference sequence). This CDR3 is CASSLSTGPNEKLFF. The CDR3 DNA is TGTGCCAGCAGTTTATCGACCGGCCCGAATGAAAAACTGTTTTTT.

V is TRBV3-1 (or the pseudogene TRBV3-2) and J is TRBJ2-7; D might be TRBD2 (6 bases). This CDR3 spans 14 amino acids. Per germline, CDR1 LGHDT and CDR2 YNNKEL (reference sequence). The V end was cut by 4 bases, the J end by 0 bases, with 10 bases between. The CDR3 is CASSRGLLSYEQYF. CDR3 sequence (DNA): TGTGCCAGCAGCCGGGGACTTCTCTCCTACGAGCAGTACTTC.

As concerns this clone: The identical CDR3 is also encoded by other nucleotide sequences in the sample. V and J are TRBV28 and TRBJ2-7; 7 nucleotides match TRBD2. V trimming: 11 bases; J trimming: 1 base; junction bases outside the gene matches: 11. The CDR3 loop spans 14 amino acids. Germline V gene lookup returns CDR1 MDHEN and CDR2 SYDVKM. CDR3 residues: CAGRGGRNSYEQYF. In DNA, the CDR3 is TGTGCCGGGAGGGGTGGGAGGAATTCCTACGAGCAGTACTTC.

This chain connects TRBV7-6 to TRBJ1-3; unclear D gene. This CDR3 region has 17 residues. Trimming took off 0 bases at V and 0 bases at J, with 12 bases between the two ends. Germline values: CDR1 SGHVS, CDR2 FNYEAQ. As DNA, the CDR3 is TGTGCCAGCAGCTTAGCTCCCAGGATCCCCTCTGGAAACACCATATATTTT. Amino acid sequence: CASSLAPRIPSGNTIYF.

The chain combines TRBV3-1 (or the pseudogene TRBV3-2) with TRBJ1-5; D gene unclear. Germline lookup yields CDR1 LGHDT and CDR2 YNNKEL (reference sequence). The CDR3 has 17 amino acids. Trimming removed 1 base from V and 2 bases from J, with 15 bases in between. In DNA form, the CDR3 reads TGTGCCAGCAGCCAAGGGGAAAAAGGTTTGGGCAATCAGCCCCAGCATTTT. Encoded protein: CASSQGEKGLGNQPQHF.

This chain joins TRBV28 and TRBJ1-2; D is unresolved. The ends were cut back, 5 bases at V and 1 base at J, with 17 bases in the middle. Germline values: CDR1 MDHEN, CDR2 SYDVKM. This CDR3 region has 16 residues. The DNA for the CDR3 is TGTGCCAGCAGTCTGGAGATTTCCGAATTTAACTATGGCTACACCTTC. Translated: CASSLEISEFNYGYTF.

This sequence joins TRBV7-6 and TRBJ2-6, with TRBD2 matching over 13 bases. CDR1 is SGHVS, CDR2 FNYEAQ, per germline. The CDR3 length is 20 residues. With 2 bases clipped from V and 5 bases from J, the junction kept 12 bases outside the gene matches. CDR3 loop: CASSLRTSGSGMIWANVLTF. The CDR3 nucleotides read TGTGCCAGCAGCTTAAGGACTAGCGGGAGCGGGATGATCTGGGCCAACGTCCTGACTTTC.

The CDR3 loop is CASSYGQVRQETQYF. CDR3 sequence (DNA): TGTGCCAGCAGCTACGGACAGGTGAGGCAAGAGACCCAGTACTTC. This rearrangement joins TRBV5-6 to TRBJ2-5, with 7 bases matching TRBD1. The CDR3 covers 15 residues. V trimming: 3 bases; J trimming: 2 bases; junction bases outside the gene matches: 7. CDR1 and CDR2 from the germline V gene are SGHDT and YYEEEE.

Only one count was recorded for this clone. The rearrangement joins TRBV4-1 to TRBJ2-7, with a tentative D call TRBD2 (6 bases). Trimming removed 2 bases at V and 1 base at J, with 12 bases between. Germline values: CDR1 MGHRA, CDR2 YSYEKL. The CDR3 has 15 residues. CDR3 sequence (DNA): TGCGCCAGCAGCCAACAGGGAGGCAGATCCTACGAGCAGTACTTC. It yields the protein CASSQQGGRSYEQYF.

The chain links TRBV19 to TRBJ1-6; a weak D match, TRBD1 (5 bases). V lost 4 bases and J 3 bases, leaving 16 bases between the germline ends. The CDR3 length is 17 residues. Germline V gene data show CDR1 as LNHDA and CDR2 as SQIVND (reference sequence). The CDR3 DNA sequence: TGTGCCAGTAGTAATCTCCCGGGACGAGACTATAATTCACCCCTCCACTTT. This encodes CASSNLPGRDYNSPLHF.

The V and J genes are TRBV20-1 and TRBJ1-1; TRBD1 aligns across 8 bases. CDR3 length equals 11 residues. The germline CDR1 and CDR2 sequences are DFQATT and SNEGSKA (reference sequence). J lost 8 bases, V lost 5 bases, and 4 bases had no gene match. CDR3 DNA: TGCAGTGCTCGAGGGACAGGCGAAGCTTTCTTT. Encoded protein: CSARGTGEAFF.

The rearrangement joins TRBV18 to TRBJ1-5; D unresolved. The V end lost 2 bases, the J end lost 3 bases, and 8 bases lay between the germline ends. Germline values: CDR1 KGHSH, CDR2 LQKENI. The CDR3 contains 14 residues. The CDR3 sequence: CASSPDRANQPQHF. The DNA for the CDR3 is TGTGCCAGCTCACCAGATAGGGCCAATCAGCCCCAGCATTTT.

V usage is TRBV6-2 or TRBV6-3 and J usage is TRBJ2-3; D is possibly TRBD1 (6 bases). With 6 bases removed from V and 3 bases from J, the gap between germline ends came to 13 bases. This CDR3 contains 14 residues. Per germline, CDR1 MNHEY and CDR2 SVGEGT. CDR3 protein: CASSQRGFTDTQYF. For the CDR3, the DNA is TGTGCCAGCAGCCAGAGGGGGTTTACAGATACGCAGTATTTT.

The CDR3 bases are TGTGCCAGCAGTGCCGGGGAGCGGGGATACAATGAGCAGTTCTTC. It codes for CASSAGERGYNEQFF. The chain has TRBV28 and TRBJ2-1, with 7 bases identical to TRBD2. CDR1 MDHEN and CDR2 SYDVKM come from the germline V gene. V lost 5 bases to trimming and J lost 4 bases; unmatched junction nucleotides: 8. The CDR3 is 15 residues long.

V and J are TRBV9 and TRBJ2-2, with D possibly TRBD2 on 7 matching bases. CDR3 length: 16 residues. Germline values: CDR1 SGDLS, CDR2 YYNGEE. The ends were cut back, 4 bases at V and 7 bases at J, with 20 bases in the middle. CDR3 loop: CASSPLGGGIGGELFF. The CDR3 nucleotides read TGTGCCAGCAGCCCCTTGGGCGGGGGCATTGGCGGGGAGCTGTTTTTT.